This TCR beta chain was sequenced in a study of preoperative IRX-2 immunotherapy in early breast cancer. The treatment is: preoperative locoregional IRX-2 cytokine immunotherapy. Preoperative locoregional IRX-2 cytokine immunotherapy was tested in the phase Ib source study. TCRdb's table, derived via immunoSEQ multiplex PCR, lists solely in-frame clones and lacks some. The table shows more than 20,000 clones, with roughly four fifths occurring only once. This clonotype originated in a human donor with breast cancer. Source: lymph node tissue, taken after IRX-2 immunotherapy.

CDR3 bases: TGCAGCGTTGTCGAAGGGAATCAGCCCCAGCATTTT. Translation gives CSVVEGNQPQHF. The chain has TRBV29-1 and TRBJ1-5, with D unresolved. From germline, CDR1 is SQVTM and CDR2 ANQGSEA. The germline V and J ends were trimmed by 4 bases and 4 bases, with 8 bases remaining between them. This CDR3 has 12 amino acids. The full variable domain, rest sourced from reference TRBV29-1 and TRBJ1-5, is SAVISQKPSRDICQRGTSLTIQCQVDSQVTMMFWYRQQPGQSLTLIATANQGSEATYESGFVIDKFPISRPNLTFSTLTVSNMSPEDSSIYLCSVVEGNQPQHFGDGTRLSIL.